Below are 2 T cell receptor beta chains sequenced from a single sample in a study of vaccination effects on CD4 cells after COVID-19. Assay: immunoSEQ multiplex PCR; the TCRdb copy retains only in-frame clones and omits some. The sample lists about 65,000 clones, 65% to 85% occurring once. Antigen specificity for these receptors is unknown. ViraFEST expansion of antigen-specific CD4+ T cells with viral peptide pools preceded sequencing. Subsequent to less than twelve days of culture, CD4+ T cells were isolated. Prior SARS-CoV-2 infection was absent in the vaccine recipients, as shown by negative nucleocapsid antibodies. The sample was CD4+ T cells from PBMCs cultured with HCoV-NL63 spike peptides, taken before COVID-19 vaccination. The receptors stem from a human donor who received a COVID-19 vaccine.

This rearrangement joins TRBV4-2 to TRBJ2-5; D possibly corresponds to TRBD1 (5 bases). The CDR3 consists of 15 residues. V lost 6 bases and J lost 1, with 15 bases in between. CDR1 LGHNA and CDR2 YNFKEQ come from the germline V gene. CDR3 region: CASRQQAVSQETQYF. Written as DNA, the CDR3 is TGTGCCAGCAGGCAACAGGCCGTCTCCCAAGAGACCCAGTACTTC.

This clone was observed once. The chain employs TRBV7-8 and TRBJ2-5, with 12 bases matching TRBD1. V shed 5 bases and J 7 bases; nucleotides not matched to a gene: 5. CDR3 size: 14 residues. CDR1 is SGHVS, CDR2 FQNEAQ, per germline. The CDR3 protein is CASSQGTGGATQYF. DNA for the CDR3: TGTGCCAGCAGCCAGGGGACAGGGGGCGCGACCCAGTACTTC.